The 16 T cell receptor beta chains listed next were all sequenced from one sample in a study of cytomegalovirus exposure and HLA in healthy donors. With 60 Vbeta and 13 Jbeta primers, the PCR was carried out. Method: immunoSEQ multiplex PCR; TCRdb's copy keeps in-frame clones and lacks some. The table lists more than 85,000 clones, 65% to 80% of them singletons. Sequencing was performed on PBMCs. These receptors were collected from a male donor in good health and CMV-seronegative.

This chain links TRBV6-7 with TRBJ2-7; 9 bases fit TRBD1. TRBV6-7 is an open reading frame whose function is uncertain. The ends lost 6 bases at V and 0 bases at J; junction bases unmatched: 9. The CDR3 is 16 residues long. CDR3 region: CASRDRGPGNSYEQYF. Here the CDR3 DNA reads TGTGCCAGCAGGGACAGGGGTCCTGGCAACTCCTACGAGCAGTACTTC.

The chain joins TRBV2 to TRBJ2-3, with 11 bases aligning to TRBD2. The CDR3 totals 16 residues. V gave up 6 bases and J gave up 1 base; unmatched junction bases: 6. Germline V gene data show CDR1 as SNHLY and CDR2 as FYNNEI. CDR3: CASSPTSGSGTDTQYF. The CDR3 bases are TGTGCCAGCAGCCCTACTAGCGGGAGCGGCACAGATACGCAGTATTTT.

V and J are TRBV6-6 and TRBJ2-7; TRBD1 matches at 8 bases. Trimming removed 4 bases from V and 3 bases from J; junction bases left unmatched: 8. Germline values: CDR1 MNHNY, CDR2 SVGAGI (reference sequence). The CDR3 runs 15 residues. The CDR3 loop reads CASSSPGQGRYEQYF. DNA of the CDR3: TGTGCCAGCAGTTCCCCCGGACAGGGTCGCTACGAGCAGTACTTC.

This clone showed up just a few times. The chain has TRBV6-5 and TRBJ1-3; TRBD1 matches 8 bases. This CDR3 is 15 amino acids long. Trimming at V came to 2 bases and at J to 2 bases, leaving 2 bases not matched to a gene. Germline loops: CDR1 MNHEY, CDR2 SVGAGI. CDR3 coding DNA: TGTGCCAGCAGTTACACGACAGGGGCTGGAAACACCATATATTTT. This sequence encodes CASSYTTGAGNTIYF.

The chain combines TRBV4-2 with TRBJ2-5; 7 bases align to TRBD2. The DNA matches TRBJ2-7 better at its end, which makes the J call doubtful. In germline, CDR1 is LGHNA, CDR2 YNFKEQ. The CDR3 is 15 residues long. The CDR3 DNA reads TGTGCCAGCAGCCAAAGCGAAGCGGGAAGTAACGAGCAGTACTTC. Translating it yields CASSQSEAGSNEQYF.

Only one count was recorded for this clone. The chain employs TRBV9 and TRBJ1-5; D perhaps matches TRBD1 (5 bases). Trimming took 0 bases from V and 5 from J, leaving 9 bases between them. The CDR3 sequence is 14 residues long. The V gene's germline CDR1 is SGDLS and CDR2 YYNGEE. This chain's CDR3 is CASSVGTGDQPQHF. The DNA for the CDR3 is TGTGCCAGCAGCGTAGGAACAGGAGATCAGCCCCAGCATTTT.

This clone was observed a few times. The V call is TRBV5-6, the J call TRBJ2-5; D not resolved. Germline V gives CDR1 SGHDT, CDR2 YYEEEE. V shed 0 bases and J shed 4 bases, with 7 bases lying between them. The CDR3 has 13 residues. CDR3 DNA: TGTGCCAGCAGCTTGGAGTTGCGAGAGACCCAGTACTTC. It encodes CASSLELRETQYF.

The chain recombines TRBV19 with TRBJ2-2; D is unresolved. V was trimmed by 6 bases and J by 2 bases, leaving 10 bases between them. The CDR3 is made up of 14 amino acids. In germline, CDR1 is LNHDA, CDR2 SQIVND (reference sequence). The CDR3 sequence: CASSLTVNTGELFF. In DNA form, the CDR3 reads TGTGCCAGTAGCTTAACAGTTAACACCGGGGAGCTGTTTTTT.

This clone was observed once. The DNA for the CDR3 is TGTGCCAGCAGCTTATCACCTGGGGGGGGATTCTACGAGCAGTACTTC. Protein: CASSLSPGGGFYEQYF. The rearrangement links TRBV11-2 to TRBJ2-7; 7 nucleotides match TRBD2. Trimming took 2 bases from V and 3 from J; bases not matched to a gene: 10. Germline V gives CDR1 SGHAT, CDR2 FQNNGV. The CDR3 is 16 residues long.

The V gene is TRBV28, the J gene TRBJ2-1; D is perhaps TRBD2 (5 bases). This CDR3 spans 13 amino acids. Germline CDR1 is MDHEN and CDR2 is SYDVKM. The CDR3 sequence: CAGGSSSYNEQFF. DNA for the CDR3: TGTGCGGGCGGGTCCTCCTCCTACAATGAGCAGTTCTTC.

The rearrangement uses TRBV6-1 and TRBJ1-2; D perhaps matches TRBD1 (6 bases). From germline, CDR1 is MNHNS and CDR2 SASEGT. The CDR3 contains 13 residues. Trimming stripped 4 bases from V and 4 bases from J, with 10 bases between. The CDR3 DNA is TGTGCCAGCAGTGGAGCGACAGGCTATGGCTACACCTTC. Protein product: CASSGATGYGYTF.

The chain has TRBV4-2 and TRBJ2-7; 8 nucleotides line up with TRBD2. The V and J ends lost 0 bases and 2 bases, in that order; junction bases with no gene match: 6. The germline CDR1 and CDR2 sequences are LGHNA and YNFKEQ. The CDR3 has 16 amino acids. DNA of the CDR3: TGTGCCAGCAGCCAAGATGCCGGGGGGGAAACCTACGAGCAGTACTTC. The encoded protein is CASSQDAGGETYEQYF.

The chain uses TRBV11-1 and TRBJ2-7, with a tentative D call TRBD2 (5 bases). The germline CDR1 and CDR2 sequences are SGHAT and FQDESV (reference sequence). Trimming left V 0 bases short and J 5 bases short, with 11 bases between. The CDR3 covers 14 residues. CDR3 sequence: CASSLANRDHEQYF. The DNA for the CDR3 is TGTGCCAGCAGCTTAGCGAACCGGGATCACGAGCAGTACTTC.

V and J are TRBV2 and TRBJ2-5, with 10 bases matching TRBD2. Germline trimming cut 7 bases from V and 5 bases from J; bases unmatched to any gene: 7. The germline gives CDR1 SNHLY, CDR2 FYNNEI. The CDR3 length is 14 residues. The CDR3 loop is CASTRLAGGETQYF. For the CDR3, the DNA is TGTGCCAGCACACGACTAGCGGGCGGGGAGACCCAGTACTTC. The entire variable domain, with the rest obtained from reference TRBV2 and TRBJ2-5, is as follows: EPEVTQTPSHQVTQMGQEVILRCVPISNHLYFYWYRQILGQKVEFLVSFYNNEISEKSEIFDDQFSVERPDGSNFTLKIRSTKLEDSAMYFCASTRLAGGETQYFGPGTRLLVL.

The V call is TRBV28, the J call TRBJ2-2; D might be TRBD1 (5 bases). The length of the CDR3 is 15 residues. In germline, CDR1 is MDHEN, CDR2 SYDVKM. The V and J ends lost 10 bases and 0 bases respectively, with 15 bases between them. CDR3 amino acids: CATPPDIPNTGELFF. In DNA, the CDR3 is TGTGCCACCCCACCGGACATACCGAACACCGGGGAGCTGTTTTTT.

This chain uses TRBV7-9 with TRBJ2-1; D perhaps matches TRBD2 (5 bases). CDR1 is SEHNR, CDR2 FQNEAQ, per germline (reference sequence). This CDR3 region has 14 residues. V was shortened by 1 base and J by 5 bases, with 9 bases between the two germline ends. The CDR3 bases are TGTGCCAGCAGCTTAGTTTCGGGAAACAATGAGCAGTTCTTC. Its protein is CASSLVSGNNEQFF.